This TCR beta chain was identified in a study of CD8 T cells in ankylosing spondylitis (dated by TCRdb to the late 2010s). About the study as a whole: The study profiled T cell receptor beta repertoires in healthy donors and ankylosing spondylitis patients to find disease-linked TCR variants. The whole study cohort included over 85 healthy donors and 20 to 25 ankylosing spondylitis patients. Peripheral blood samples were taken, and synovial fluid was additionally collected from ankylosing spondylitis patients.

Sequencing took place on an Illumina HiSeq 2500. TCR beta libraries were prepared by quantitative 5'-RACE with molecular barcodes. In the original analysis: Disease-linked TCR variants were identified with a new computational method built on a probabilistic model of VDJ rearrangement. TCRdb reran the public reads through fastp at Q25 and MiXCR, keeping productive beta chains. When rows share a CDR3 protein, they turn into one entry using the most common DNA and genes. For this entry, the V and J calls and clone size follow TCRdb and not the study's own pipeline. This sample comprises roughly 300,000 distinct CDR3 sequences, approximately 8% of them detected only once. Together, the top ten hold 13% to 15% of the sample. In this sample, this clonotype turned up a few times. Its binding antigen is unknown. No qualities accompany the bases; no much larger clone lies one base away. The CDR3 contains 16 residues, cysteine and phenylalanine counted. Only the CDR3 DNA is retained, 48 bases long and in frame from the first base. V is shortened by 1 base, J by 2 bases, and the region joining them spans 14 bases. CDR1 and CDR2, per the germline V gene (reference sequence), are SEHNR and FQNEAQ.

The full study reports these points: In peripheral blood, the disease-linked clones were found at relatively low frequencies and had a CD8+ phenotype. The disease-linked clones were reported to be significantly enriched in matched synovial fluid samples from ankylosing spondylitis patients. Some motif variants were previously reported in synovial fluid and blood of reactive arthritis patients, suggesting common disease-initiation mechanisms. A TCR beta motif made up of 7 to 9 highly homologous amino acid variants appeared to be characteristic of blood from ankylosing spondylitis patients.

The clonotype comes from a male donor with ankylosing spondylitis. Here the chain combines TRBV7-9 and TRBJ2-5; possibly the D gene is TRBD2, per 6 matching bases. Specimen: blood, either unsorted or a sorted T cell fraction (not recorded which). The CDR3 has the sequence CASSLVGGGTQETQYF. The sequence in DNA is TGTGCCAGCAGCTTAGTCGGGGGAGGAACGCAAGAGACCCAGTACTTC.